Presented here are 9 T cell receptor beta chains from one specimen sequenced in a study of T cells in Graves' hyperthyroidism and ophthalmopathy. It was RNA transcripts that yielded the amplified TCR beta CDR3 regions. The TCR CDR3 first-round RT-PCR relied on the HTBI primer set. TCRdb ran MiXCR on the multiplex PCR reads and lists one entry per CDR3 protein. This repertoire shows fewer than 450,000 distinct CDR3 sequences, 12% to 15% found once; its top ten account for 15% to 20%. Sequenced: blood. The source is a woman between 55 and 75 years old with Graves' ophthalmopathy.

This clonotype was detected many times. The chain couples TRBV29-1 to TRBJ2-7; 8 nucleotides match TRBD1. Germline assignment: CDR1 SQVTM and CDR2 ANQGSEA. With V trimmed by 3 bases and J by 2 bases, 3 bases remained unmatched. The CDR3 is made up of 13 amino acids. CDR3 coding DNA: TGCAGCGTTGAGGGACAGGCAACCTACGAGCAGTACTTC. Translation gives CSVEGQATYEQYF.

This clonotype showed up just a few times. This may come from a read error, since a much larger clone is one base off. This rearrangement joins TRBV12-3 or TRBV12-4 to TRBJ2-7; D tentatively reads TRBD1 or TRBD2 (5 bases each). The ends were cut back, 10 bases at V and 0 bases at J, with 16 bases in the middle. The CDR3 has 14 residues. CDR3 nucleotide sequence: TGTGCCATCCCATCGGGGCTGAGCTCCTACGAGCAGTACTTC. Translated, it gives CAIPSGLSSYEQYF.

This clonotype was seen many times. This chain joins TRBV3-1 and TRBJ2-2; D is undetermined. The CDR3 length is 11 residues. Per germline, CDR1 LGHDT and CDR2 YNNKEL (reference sequence). V was cut by 3 bases and J by 4 bases, with 0 bases left in between. The CDR3 reads CASSHTGELFF. The CDR3 DNA reads as TGTGCCAGCAGCCACACCGGGGAGCTGTTTTTT.

In the case of this clonotype: A read error is possible here, since a much larger clone lies one base away. The chain is built from TRBV3-1 and TRBJ2-2, with 9 nucleotides matching TRBD2. Looked up from germline, CDR1 is LGHDT and CDR2 is YNNKEL (reference sequence). This CDR3 spans 16 amino acids. The CDR3 protein is CASGQDRIAGVGELFF. CDR3 DNA sequence: TGTGCCAGCGGCCAAGACCGGATAGCGGGAGTCGGGGAGCTGTTTTTT. Full variable domain (remainder filled in from reference TRBV3-1 and TRBJ2-2): DTAVSQTPKYLVTQMGNDKSIKCEQNLGHDTMYWYKQDSKKFLKIMFSYNNKELIINETVPNRFSPKSPDKAHLNLHINSLELGDSAVYFCASGQDRIAGVGELFFGEGSRLTVL.

This clonotype was counted at least ten times. The chain employs TRBV12-3 or TRBV12-4 and TRBJ2-7; 10 bases are a match to TRBD2. V gave up 7 bases and J gave up 2 bases; unmatched junction bases: 5. The CDR3 spans 14 residues. CDR3 sequence: CASTPSGSAYEQYF. For the CDR3, the DNA is TGTGCCAGCACCCCTAGCGGGAGCGCCTACGAGCAGTACTTC.

About this clonotype itself: A junction end diverges from the germline sequence, so it may reflect a read error. The chain employs TRBV28 and TRBJ2-7, with 9 bases aligning to TRBD1. The CDR3 has 16 amino acids. CDR1 MDHEN and CDR2 SYDVKM come from the germline V gene. The CDR3: CASSLPGTGISYELYF. The DNA of the CDR3 is TGTGCCAGCAGTCTACCTGGGACAGGGATCTCCTACGAGCTGTACTTC.

The V gene is TRBV5-5, the J gene TRBJ1-2, with TRBD1 matching over 7 bases. Germline V CDR1 and CDR2: SGHKS, YYEKEE (reference sequence). J gave up 2 bases and V 4 bases, and 8 bases lay outside the gene matches. CDR3 length: 15 amino acids. CDR3: CASSPWDRPNYGYTF. DNA of the CDR3: TGTGCCAGCAGCCCGTGGGACAGACCCAACTATGGCTACACCTTC.

This clonotype has only a few counts. This sequence joins TRBV27 and TRBJ1-6; 7 positions match TRBD1. Trimming removed 5 bases from V and 7 bases from J; junction bases left unmatched: 5. The CDR3 totals 14 residues. Germline V CDR1 and CDR2: MNHEY, SMNVEV (reference sequence). The CDR3 DNA reads as TGTGCCAGCAGTCCCGACAGGGTCAATTCACCCCTCCACTTT. This encodes CASSPDRVNSPLHF.

V gene TRBV20-1 combines with J gene TRBJ2-7; 14 nucleotides agree with TRBD2. With V trimmed by 5 bases and J by 0 bases, 12 bases remained unmatched. CDR3 length: 18 amino acids. Germline V CDR1 and CDR2: DFQATT, SNEGSKA (reference sequence). The CDR3 region is CSASRTSGRFISSYEQYF. In DNA, the CDR3 is TGCAGTGCTTCTCGGACTAGCGGGAGGTTCATCAGCTCCTACGAGCAGTACTTC.